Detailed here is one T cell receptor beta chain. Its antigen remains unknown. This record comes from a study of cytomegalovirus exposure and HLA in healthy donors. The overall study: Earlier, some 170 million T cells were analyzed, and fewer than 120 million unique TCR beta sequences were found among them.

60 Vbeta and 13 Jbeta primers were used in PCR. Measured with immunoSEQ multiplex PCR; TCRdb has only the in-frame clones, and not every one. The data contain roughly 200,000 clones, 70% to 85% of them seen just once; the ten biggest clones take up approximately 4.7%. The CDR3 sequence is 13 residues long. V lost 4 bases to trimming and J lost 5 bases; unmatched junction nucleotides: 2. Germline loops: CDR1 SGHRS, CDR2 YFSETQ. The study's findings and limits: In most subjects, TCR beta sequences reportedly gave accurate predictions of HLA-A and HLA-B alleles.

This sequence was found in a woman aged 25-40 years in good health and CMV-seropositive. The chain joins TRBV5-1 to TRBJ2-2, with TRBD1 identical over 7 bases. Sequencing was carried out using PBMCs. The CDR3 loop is CASSPGQTGELFF. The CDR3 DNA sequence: TGCGCCAGCAGCCCGGGACAGACCGGGGAGCTGTTTTTT.